This is a list of T cell receptor beta chains from one sample in a study of Ad26.COV2.S vaccination and SARS-CoV-2 variants. Some clones are missing from TCRdb's copy, which holds only in-frame ones; the method was immunoSEQ multiplex PCR. Of approximately 300,000 clones in the sample, approximately 80% are singletons; the top ten hold 2% to 2.5%. Sequencing used peripheral blood, obtained in a trial of Ad26.COV2.S vaccine versus placebo. Receptor source: a person between 18 and 59 years old who received the Ad26.COV2.S COVID-19 vaccine or a placebo. CDR3s include the opening cysteine and the closing phenylalanine or tryptophan. A D gene is named only where the DNA matches it firmly. Not every row has a clone size; where given, it reads once, few, many or a size class.

D gene	clone size	J gene	V gene	CDR3 DNA	CDR3 protein
.	once	TRBJ2-2	TRBV7-3	TGTGCCAGCAGCTTAACGGGGGTGGCGAACACCGGGGAGCTGTTTTTT	CASSLTGVANTGELFF
.	.	TRBJ1-6	TRBV19	TGTGCCAGTAGTGGGACACCTTATAATTCACCCCTCCACTTT	CASSGTPYNSPLHF
.	.	TRBJ1-6	TRBV7-6	TGTGCCAGCAGACCGGACGGATATAATTCACCCCTCCACTTT	CASRPDGYNSPLHF
.	.	TRBJ1-5	TRBV28	TGTGCCAGCATCTCCCAGGTCCGGGAGAAGCCCCAGCATTTT	CASISQVREKPQHF
.	once	TRBJ1-2	TRBV19	TGTGCCAGTAGTATCGGGACGGTAAACTATGGCTACACCTTC	CASSIGTVNYGYTF
.	.	TRBJ1-2	TRBV11-3	TGTGCCAGCAGCTCGACCTCTAACTATGGCTACACCTTC	CASSSTSNYGYTF
.	.	TRBJ2-7	TRBV3-1/TRBV3-2	TGTGCCAGCAGCCAAGGTGGAGGTGCAGGGGCCTACGAGCAGTACTTC	CASSQGGGAGAYEQYF
.	once	TRBJ1-4	TRBV21-1	TGTGCCAGCAGCAAGGGAGATGCAACTAATGAAAAACTGTTTTTT	CASSKGDATNEKLFF
.	.	TRBJ2-5	TRBV18	TGTGCCAGCTCACCCCAAGAGACCCAGTACTTC	CASSPQETQYF
.	.	TRBJ2-6	TRBV5-1	TGCGCCAGCAGCAATTCGAACGCGGGGGCCAACGTCCTGACTTTC	CASSNSNAGANVLTF
TRBD1	few	TRBJ2-6	TRBV2	TGTGCCAGCACTAGGGACAGCTCGTTCTCTGGGGCCAACGTCCTGACTTTC	CASTRDSSFSGANVLTF
.	.	TRBJ1-1	TRBV9	TGTGCCAGCAGCGTAGTAGGGAGACACAGGGACGCTGAAGCTTTCTTT	CASSVVGRHRDAEAFF
.	.	TRBJ1-3	TRBV6-6	TGTGCCAGCAGCGAGACCCCGGACTCTGGAAACACCATATATTTT	CASSETPDSGNTIYF
.	.	TRBJ2-2	TRBV18	TGTGCCAGCTCACCAAACCAGGTCGGGACCGGGGAGCTGTTTTTT	CASSPNQVGTGELFF
TRBD1	.	TRBJ2-7	TRBV6-5	TGTGCCAGCAGAAGGGACAGTCACTCCTACGAGCAGTACTTC	CASRRDSHSYEQYF
.	.	TRBJ2-1	TRBV7-8	TGTGCCAGCAGCGTACCTCTAGCGACCAATGAGCAGTTCTTC	CASSVPLATNEQFF
TRBD1	.	TRBJ1-2	TRBV5-1	TGCGCCAGCAGCCCCGGACAGGGAGGTTCTGGCTACACCTTC	CASSPGQGGSGYTF
.	few	TRBJ1-6	TRBV9	TGTGCCAGCAGCGTAGGAGGGGCCTCACCCCTCCACTTT	CASSVGGASPLHF
.	.	TRBJ1-2	TRBV5-1	TGCGCCAGCAGTTTTGACCAAGCTAGGGACTATGGCTACACCTTC	CASSFDQARDYGYTF
.	.	TRBJ2-7	TRBV7-9	TGTGCCAGCAGCTTCCGGGGAATTAGTGACGAGCAGTACTTC	CASSFRGISDEQYF
.	.	TRBJ1-1	TRBV28	TGTGCCAGCAACCCGGGTAGGGGAAGGCCGAACACTGAAGCTTTCTTT	CASNPGRGRPNTEAFF
TRBD2	.	TRBJ2-1	TRBV19	TGTGCCAGTAGTATCGGTGGCGGGGGGGCCTCATGGGAGCAGTTCTTC	CASSIGGGGASWEQFF
.	.	TRBJ1-1	TRBV3-1/TRBV3-2	TGTGCCAGCAGCCAAGACTTCATCATGAACACTGAAGCTTTCTTT	CASSQDFIMNTEAFF
.	.	TRBJ1-5	TRBV5-5	TGTGCCAGCAGCTTGGGACGTATTGAGTCCCAGCATTTT	CASSLGRIESQHF
TRBD1	once	TRBJ2-1	TRBV7-2	TGTGCCAGCAGCTTAGACCGGGACAGGGTATCCATTGGGGAGCAGTTCTTC	CASSLDRDRVSIGEQFF
.	once	TRBJ2-6	TRBV7-3	TGTGCCAGCAGCTTAAGAGGGCCTGGGGCCAACGTCCTGACTTTC	CASSLRGPGANVLTF
TRBD2	.	TRBJ2-3	TRBV7-2	TGTGCCAGCAGCCCTACCCCTCCGGGACTAGTCCCAGATACGCAGTATTTT	CASSPTPPGLVPDTQYF
.	few	TRBJ1-2	TRBV5-5	TGTGCCAGCAGCTCCGCAGGGGTTTCTAACTATGGCTACACCTTC	CASSSAGVSNYGYTF